The clone carrying this TCR beta chain was picked up many times. Its specificity is unknown. This sample stems from a study of regulatory T cells in long-lasting Graves disease. Across the whole study: Graves' patients with a new diagnosis had received antithyroid drugs under 3 months.

Time point defined: newly diagnosed GD, antithyroid drugs for less than 3 months. PBMC RNA served as the TCR library source. Germline V gene data show CDR1 as MNHEY and CDR2 as SVGAGI. CDR3 length: 15 residues. V gave up 1 base and J gave up 7 bases; unmatched junction bases: 4. With iRepertoire HTBI primers and Arm-PCR of CDR3 regions, TCR beta libraries were built. Each CDR3 protein is one row after TCRdb ran MiXCR on the multiplex PCR reads. The sample carries 360,000 or so distinct CDR3 sequences, around 11% recorded once. Study-wide results and caveats: Only a small sample size was used, which may have cut accuracy.

The same sample was also studied in work on T cells in Graves' hyperthyroidism and ophthalmopathy. That study adds: It was a median approximately 6.9 months before onset that the model predicted ophthalmopathy.

This chain connects TRBV6-5 to TRBJ1-6; TRBD1 matches at 7 bases. The sequence was obtained from a young woman with Graves disease. The material was peripheral blood mononuclear cells (PBMCs), obtained at new diagnosis, from a patient treated with antithyroid drugs. CDR3 residues: CASSYWGQLNSPLHF. DNA for the CDR3: TGTGCCAGCAGTTACTGGGGACAGCTGAATTCACCCCTCCACTTT.